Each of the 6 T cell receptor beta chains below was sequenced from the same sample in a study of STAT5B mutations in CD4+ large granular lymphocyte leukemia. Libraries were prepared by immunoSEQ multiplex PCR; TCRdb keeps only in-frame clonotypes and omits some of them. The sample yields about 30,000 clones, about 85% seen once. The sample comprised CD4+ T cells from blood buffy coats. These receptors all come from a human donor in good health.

The CDR3 region is CASSRDRENQPQHF. The CDR3 DNA follows: TGTGCCAGCAGCCGGGACAGGGAAAATCAGCCCCAGCATTTT. J is TRBJ1-5 and V is TRBV7-2; 9 positions match TRBD1. The junction had 3 bases not matched to a gene; V was cut back by 5 bases and J by 4 bases. This CDR3 has 14 amino acids. The germline V gene has CDR1 SGHTA and CDR2 FQGNSA.

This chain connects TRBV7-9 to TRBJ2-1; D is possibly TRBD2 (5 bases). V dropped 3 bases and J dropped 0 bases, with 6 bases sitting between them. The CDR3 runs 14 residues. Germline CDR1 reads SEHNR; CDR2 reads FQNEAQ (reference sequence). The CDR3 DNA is TGTGCCAGCAGCTTCGGGGACTCCTACAATGAGCAGTTCTTC. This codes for CASSFGDSYNEQFF.

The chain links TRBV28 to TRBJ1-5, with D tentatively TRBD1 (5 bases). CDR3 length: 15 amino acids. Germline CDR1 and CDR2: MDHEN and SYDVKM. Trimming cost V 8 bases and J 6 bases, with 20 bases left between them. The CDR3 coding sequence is TGTGCCAGCTGGGGGGAGATGTGGAAAGGTCAGCCCCAGCATTTT. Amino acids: CASWGEMWKGQPQHF.

The CDR3, as DNA: TGTGCCAGCAGCGACAACAGGAGAGGCTGGGAGACCCAGTACTTC. This sequence encodes CASSDNRRGWETQYF. The rearrangement uses TRBV6-6 and TRBJ2-5; D possibly corresponds to TRBD1 (5 bases). V gave up 6 bases and J gave up 5 bases, with 19 bases separating them. Germline CDR1 reads MNHNY; CDR2 reads SVGAGI (reference sequence). The CDR3 is made up of 15 amino acids.

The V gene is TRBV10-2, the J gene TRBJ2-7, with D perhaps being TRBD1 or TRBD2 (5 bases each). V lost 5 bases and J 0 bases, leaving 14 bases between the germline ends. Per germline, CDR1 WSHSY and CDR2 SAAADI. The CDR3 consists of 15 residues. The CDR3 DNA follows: TGCGCCAGCAGTTTAAGGGGCCGGGGCTCCTACGAGCAGTACTTC. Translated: CASSLRGRGSYEQYF.

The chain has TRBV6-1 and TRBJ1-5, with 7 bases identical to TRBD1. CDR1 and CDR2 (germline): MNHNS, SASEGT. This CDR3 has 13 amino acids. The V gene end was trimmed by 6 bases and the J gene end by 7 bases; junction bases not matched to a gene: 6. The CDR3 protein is CASRPTGNQPQHF. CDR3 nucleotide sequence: TGTGCCAGCAGGCCGACAGGGAACCAGCCCCAGCATTTT.